The 4 T cell receptor beta chains below all came from one sample that was sequenced in a study of blood T cell repertoires in COVID-19. Sequencing was performed with immunoSEQ multiplex PCR; in TCRdb, only in-frame clones are kept and a portion is missing. The table has 150,000 to 200,000 clones, roughly nine tenths seen once. Sequencing was performed on peripheral blood. All receptors come from a man in his sixties with active or convalescent COVID-19.

This sequence joins TRBV5-1 and TRBJ2-7, with D unclear. V was pared by 5 bases and J by 5 bases, with 14 bases between. The CDR3 consists of 13 residues. In germline, CDR1 is SGHRS, CDR2 YFSETQ. CDR3 loop: CASRYRKADEQYF. The CDR3 coding sequence is TGCGCCAGCAGATACCGGAAGGCGGACGAGCAGTACTTC.

This chain uses TRBV5-1 with TRBJ2-6; TRBD1 agrees at 7 bases. Germline V gene lookup returns CDR1 SGHRS and CDR2 YFSETQ. V dropped 2 bases and J dropped 0; count of bases not matched to a gene: 11. The CDR3 extends over 19 amino acids. In DNA, the CDR3 is TGCGCCAGCAGCTTCAGAGCGACAGGGTTAAGCTCTGGGGCCAACGTCCTGACTTTC. Its translation is CASSFRATGLSSGANVLTF.

The J gene is TRBJ1-1, the V gene TRBV20-1, with D unresolved. This CDR3 region has 11 residues. Germline V lookup: CDR1 DFQATT, CDR2 SNEGSKA (reference sequence). V lost 6 bases and J 7 bases, leaving 12 bases between the germline ends. CDR3 region: CSALEQLEAFF. In nucleotides, the CDR3 is TGCAGTGCCCTGGAGCAGCTTGAAGCTTTCTTT.

This sequence joins TRBV10-3 and TRBJ2-1, with 7 bases identical to TRBD1. The germline CDR1 and CDR2 sequences are ENHRY and SYGVKD. The CDR3 runs 14 residues. With V trimmed by 5 bases and J by 2 bases, 3 bases remained unmatched. The CDR3 coding sequence is TGTGCCATCAGTCCGGACAGGACCTACAATGAGCAGTTCTTC. Its translation is CAISPDRTYNEQFF.